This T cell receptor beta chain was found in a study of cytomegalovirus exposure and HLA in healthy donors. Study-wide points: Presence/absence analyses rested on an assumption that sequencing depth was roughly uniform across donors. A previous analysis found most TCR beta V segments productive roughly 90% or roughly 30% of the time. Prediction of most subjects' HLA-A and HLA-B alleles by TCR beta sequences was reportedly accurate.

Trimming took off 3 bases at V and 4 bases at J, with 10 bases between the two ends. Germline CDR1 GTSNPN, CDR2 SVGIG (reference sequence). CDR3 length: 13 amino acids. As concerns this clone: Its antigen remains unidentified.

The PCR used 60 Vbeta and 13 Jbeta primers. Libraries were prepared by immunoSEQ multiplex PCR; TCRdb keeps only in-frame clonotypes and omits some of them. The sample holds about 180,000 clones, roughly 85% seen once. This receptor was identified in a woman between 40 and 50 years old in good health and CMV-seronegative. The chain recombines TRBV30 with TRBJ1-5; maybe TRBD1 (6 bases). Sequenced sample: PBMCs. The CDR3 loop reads CAWRYDRNQPQHF. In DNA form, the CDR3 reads TGTGCCTGGAGATATGACAGGAATCAGCCCCAGCATTTT.